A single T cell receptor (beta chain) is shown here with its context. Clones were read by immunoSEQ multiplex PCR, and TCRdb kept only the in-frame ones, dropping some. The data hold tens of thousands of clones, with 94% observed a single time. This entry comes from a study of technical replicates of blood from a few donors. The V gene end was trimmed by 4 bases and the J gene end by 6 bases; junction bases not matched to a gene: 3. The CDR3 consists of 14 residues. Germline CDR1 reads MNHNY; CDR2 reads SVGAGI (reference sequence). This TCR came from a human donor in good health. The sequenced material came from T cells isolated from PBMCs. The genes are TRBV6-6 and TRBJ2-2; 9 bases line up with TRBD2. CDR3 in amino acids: CASSSGTSSGELFF. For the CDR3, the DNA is TGTGCCAGCAGTTCCGGGACTAGCTCCGGGGAGCTGTTTTTT.